Presented here are 27 T cell receptor beta chains from one specimen sequenced in a study of cytomegalovirus exposure and HLA in healthy donors. Profiling relied on immunoSEQ multiplex PCR, and the TCRdb table lists in-frame clones only, not all of them. Of fewer than 100,000 clones in the sample, approximately 90% were seen once. The material sequenced was PBMCs. These receptors were taken from a man aged 25 to 45 in good health and CMV-seronegative.

In DNA, the CDR3 is TGTGCCAGAATCCTAGCGGGGGGTCCCTACGAGCAGTACTTC. Its translation: CARILAGGPYEQYF. This sequence joins TRBV6-5 and TRBJ2-7; 11 positions match TRBD2. From germline, CDR1 is MNHEY and CDR2 SVGAGI. The V gene end was trimmed by 9 bases and the J gene end by 2 bases; junction bases not matched to a gene: 6. This CDR3 comprises 14 residues.

The CDR3 DNA is TGTGCCATCAGTGGAGGGATAGCGGGAGGGGGGCAAGAGACCCAGTACTTC. Protein sequence: CAISGGIAGGGQETQYF. This chain links TRBV10-3 with TRBJ2-5; 11 bases align to TRBD2. The ends lost 4 bases at V and 2 bases at J; junction bases unmatched: 9. Germline V gene data show CDR1 as ENHRY and CDR2 as SYGVKD. This CDR3 is built from 17 residues.

The rearrangement links TRBV12-1 to TRBJ1-3. TRBV12-1 is classified as a pseudogene. The CDR3 length is 13 residues. The CDR3 sequence is CDRLVDSGNTIYF. The CDR3 DNA reads as TGTGACCGACTTGTGGATTCTGGAAACACCATATATTTT.

The chain links TRBV25-1 to TRBJ2-1, with 9 positions matching TRBD2. Trimming cost V 4 bases and J 6 bases; bases outside gene matches: 10. CDR1 and CDR2 (germline): MGHDK, SYGVNS. This CDR3 spans 16 amino acids. The CDR3 coding sequence is TGTGCCAGCAGTGGGGGCTCGGCGCGGGGGGGCAATGAGCAGTTCTTC. Its translation is CASSGGSARGGNEQFF.

The CDR3 region is CAIRRTGTGLARESEQFF. CDR3 in DNA: TGTGCCATCAGACGGACAGGCACGGGACTAGCGAGAGAAAGTGAGCAGTTCTTC. The V and J genes are TRBV10-3 and TRBJ2-1, with 10 bases that match TRBD2. The germline gives CDR1 ENHRY, CDR2 SYGVKD. The CDR3 loop spans 18 amino acids. The ends lost 6 bases at V and 9 bases at J; junction bases unmatched: 20.

The CDR3: CASSFLSGTGGKNTIYF. The CDR3 DNA reads as TGTGCCAGCAGCTTCCTGAGTGGGACAGGGGGGAAAAACACCATATATTTT. The rearrangement joins TRBV7-8 to TRBJ1-3, with TRBD1 identical over 11 bases. This CDR3 contains 17 residues. Germline CDR1 and CDR2: SGHVS and FQNEAQ. The V segment lost 3 bases and the J segment 6 bases; nucleotides outside the gene matches: 10.

The table lists this clone with a count of one. The V gene is TRBV6-4, the J gene TRBJ2-3; 16 nucleotides line up with TRBD2. CDR1 is MRHNA, CDR2 SNTAGT, per germline. The V and J ends lost 5 bases and 4 bases, in that order; junction bases with no gene match: 3. The CDR3 is made up of 16 amino acids. The CDR3 region is CASSTGLAGGPDTQYF. The CDR3 DNA follows: TGTGCCAGCAGTACGGGACTAGCGGGAGGGCCAGATACGCAGTATTTT.

The V and J genes are TRBV6-1 and TRBJ1-6, with unresolved D. Trimming took off 5 bases at V and 14 bases at J, with 10 bases between the two ends. This CDR3 region has 11 residues. Per germline, CDR1 MNHNS and CDR2 SASEGT. The CDR3 protein is CASSLIQALHF. DNA of the CDR3: TGTGCCAGCAGTCTGATCCAGGCCCTCCACTTT.

The rearrangement joins TRBV27 to TRBJ2-2; D gene uncertain. Deletions cut 3 bases from V and 9 bases from J, with 8 bases between. The CDR3 totals 12 residues. CDR1 is MNHEY, CDR2 SMNVEV, per germline (reference sequence). The DNA of the CDR3 is TGTGCCAGCAGTTTTCCCTCCCGGGAGCTGTTTTTT. It encodes CASSFPSRELFF.

This rearrangement joins TRBV7-9 to TRBJ2-2, with 8 bases lining up with TRBD2. The CDR3 is 19 amino acids. In germline, CDR1 is SEHNR, CDR2 FQNEAQ (reference sequence). The trim removed 3 bases at V and 4 bases at J, leaving 16 bases unmatched. The CDR3 DNA is TGTGCCAGCAGCTTTAGTCTAGCGGGTATTCTGCAGGGCACCGGGGAGCTGTTTTTT. Encoded protein: CASSFSLAGILQGTGELFF.

This clone was counted a single time. The chain couples TRBV10-2 to TRBJ1-4; D is unresolved. Germline CDR1 WSHSY, CDR2 SAAADI. This CDR3 is 16 amino acids long. V lost 0 bases, J lost 3 bases, and 11 bases lay in between. CDR3 DNA: TGCGCCAGCAGTGAGTCGTTCAGGCGGGCTAATGAAAAACTGTTTTTT. Translating it yields CASSESFRRANEKLFF.

The chain couples TRBV20-1 to TRBJ1-1; D remains ambiguous. The V end was cut by 4 bases, the J end by 1 base, with 4 bases between. Per the germline V gene, CDR1 is DFQATT and CDR2 is SNEGSKA (reference sequence). There are 11 residues in the CDR3. DNA of the CDR3: TGCAGTGCTACACAGAACACTGAAGCTTTCTTT. It translates to CSATQNTEAFF.

The V and J genes are TRBV11-3 and TRBJ2-1, with TRBD2 identical over 8 bases. V lost 1 base, J lost 11 bases, and 16 bases stayed unmatched. CDR1 is SGHNT and CDR2 is YENEEA in the germline V gene. The CDR3 totals 17 residues. In nucleotides, the CDR3 is TGTGCCAGCAGCTTAGGTGGTAGCGGGACGATTTTAAGTAAGCAGTTCTTC. It yields the protein CASSLGGSGTILSKQFF.

V is TRBV28 and J is TRBJ1-2; D possibly corresponds to TRBD1 (5 bases). Germline CDR1 is MDHEN and CDR2 is SYDVKM. This CDR3 comprises 13 residues. V lost 3 bases to trimming and J lost 4 bases, with 9 bases between them. The CDR3 here is CASSFRGFYGYTF. For the CDR3, the DNA is TGTGCCAGCAGTTTTCGGGGGTTCTATGGCTACACCTTC.

The gene calls are TRBV29-1 and TRBJ2-7; 9 positions agree with TRBD1. Germline V gives CDR1 SQVTM, CDR2 ANQGSEA. The V and J ends lost 4 bases and 6 bases, in that order; junction bases with no gene match: 7. This CDR3 contains 13 residues. CDR3 nucleotides: TGCAGCGTTGTTGGGACAGGGCGGGGCGAGCAGTACTTC. As protein: CSVVGTGRGEQYF.

The chain couples TRBV5-4 to TRBJ2-1, with D unresolved. The germline CDR1 and CDR2 sequences are SGHNT and YYREEE (reference sequence). V lost 5 bases to trimming and J lost 0 bases, with 12 bases between them. This CDR3 spans 15 amino acids. CDR3 loop: CASSFSEYSYNEQFF. Written as DNA, the CDR3 is TGTGCCAGCAGTTTTAGTGAATACTCCTACAATGAGCAGTTCTTC.

V is TRBV7-9 and J is TRBJ2-7, with 9 nucleotides matching TRBD1. The CDR3 spans 16 residues. J lost 4 bases, V lost 0 bases, and 7 bases had no gene match. Per germline, CDR1 SEHNR and CDR2 FQNEAQ (reference sequence). The CDR3 protein is CASSLAIGQGFYEQYF. The CDR3, as DNA: TGTGCCAGCAGCTTAGCGATTGGACAGGGGTTTTACGAGCAGTACTTC.

The rearrangement links TRBV30 to TRBJ1-2; D is perhaps TRBD1 (6 bases). The CDR3 covers 12 residues. Germline-derived CDR1 and CDR2 are GTSNPN and SVGIG (reference sequence). Trimming removed 5 bases from V and 1 base from J, with 8 bases in between. This chain's CDR3 is CAWGQSNYGYTF. CDR3 DNA: TGTGCCTGGGGACAGAGTAACTATGGCTACACCTTC.

The chain uses TRBV21-1 and TRBJ2-5; TRBD1 reflects the table's D call only, with no check against the DNA. TRBV21-1 is labeled a pseudogene. There are 14 residues in the CDR3. The CDR3 protein is CASSNQTEQETQYF. The CDR3 bases are TGTGCCAGCAGCAACCAGACAGAACAAGAGACCCAGTACTTC.

The chain is built from TRBV10-3 and TRBJ2-1, with 8 bases fitting TRBD1. CDR1 and CDR2 (germline): ENHRY, SYGVKD. J lost 4 bases, V lost 3 bases, and 8 bases had no gene match. This CDR3 spans 16 amino acids. The CDR3 region is CAISDTSTGDYNEQFF. In nucleotides, the CDR3 is TGTGCCATCAGTGACACCTCGACAGGGGATTACAATGAGCAGTTCTTC.

The genes are TRBV30 and TRBJ2-5; D may be TRBD2 (5 bases). This CDR3 is built from 14 residues. The germline V and J ends were trimmed by 2 bases and 0 bases, with 10 bases remaining between them. CDR1 GTSNPN and CDR2 SVGIG come from the germline V gene (reference sequence). The CDR3 region is CAWSSVAHQETQYF. CDR3 coding DNA: TGTGCCTGGAGTTCGGTAGCGCACCAAGAGACCCAGTACTTC.

The sample holds one count of this clone. The chain has TRBV28 and TRBJ1-1; D gene uncertain. The CDR3 is 14 amino acids. V was cut by 1 base and J by 3 bases, with 9 bases left in between. Germline CDR1 MDHEN, CDR2 SYDVKM. The CDR3 DNA is TGTGCCAGCAGTTTATTGTTGGAGGACACTGAAGCTTTCTTT. Residues: CASSLLLEDTEAFF.

The chain is built from TRBV9 and TRBJ1-2; D unclear. Trimming took off 4 bases at V and 0 bases at J, with 13 bases between the two ends. The CDR3 spans 15 residues. CDR1 SGDLS and CDR2 YYNGEE come from the germline V gene. The CDR3 DNA sequence: TGTGCCAGCAGCCCACAAGCGTCGGCTAACTATGGCTACACCTTC. Protein sequence: CASSPQASANYGYTF.

The rearrangement links TRBV6-1 to TRBJ2-7, with D possibly matching TRBD1 (6 bases). The germline V and J ends were trimmed by 10 bases and 3 bases, with 16 bases remaining between them. Per germline, CDR1 MNHNS and CDR2 SASEGT. This CDR3 region has 13 residues. The CDR3 nucleotides read TGTGCCATCTCGGTCGGACAGTTCTACGAGCAGTACTTC. Encoded protein: CAISVGQFYEQYF.

V usage is TRBV25-1 and J usage is TRBJ1-2; no definite D call. Deletions cut 0 bases from V and 4 bases from J, with 6 bases between. CDR3 length: 13 residues. CDR1 and CDR2 (germline): MGHDK, SYGVNS. This CDR3 is CASSEYPSYGYTF. Written as DNA, the CDR3 is TGTGCCAGCAGTGAATACCCCAGCTATGGCTACACCTTC.

The chain has TRBV28 and TRBJ1-2; 10 nucleotides match TRBD1. The germline V gene has CDR1 MDHEN and CDR2 SYDVKM. J was trimmed by 5 bases and V by 1 base; bases with no gene match: 4. CDR3 length equals 15 residues. This CDR3 reads CASSLFRTGGYGYTF. The CDR3 coding sequence is TGTGCCAGCAGTTTATTCCGGACAGGGGGTTATGGCTACACCTTC.

This clone was seen only once. The gene calls are TRBV6-1 and TRBJ1-5, with 7 bases matching TRBD1. Looked up from germline, CDR1 is MNHNS and CDR2 is SASEGT. The V segment lost 6 bases and the J segment 4 bases; nucleotides outside the gene matches: 0. The CDR3 spans 12 residues. CDR3 DNA sequence: TGTGCCAGCAGACAGGGGAATCAGCCCCAGCATTTT. This codes for CASRQGNQPQHF.